These 14 T cell receptor beta chains originate from one sample sequenced in a study of blood T cells in healthy people across ages. For the second PCR, which ran for about 6 to 11 cycles, a sample-barcoded 5' primer and a J-beta primer mix were used. TCRdb re-analysed the 5' RACE reads in MiXCR, keeping a single row per CDR3 protein. The data hold around 1,000,000 distinct CDR3 sequences, with under 30% observed a single time. These sequences were also reported in another study, on T cells of mothers and their children.

Sequenced material: blood. Source of these receptors: a girl aged 2-10 years in good health.

This chain links TRBV5-6 with TRBJ1-2; 8 bases are a match to TRBD1. The CDR3 has 14 residues. CDR1 and CDR2 from the germline V gene are SGHDT and YYEEEE. V lost 2 bases, J lost 5 bases, and 5 bases stayed unmatched. The CDR3 loop is CASSLWDRSYGYTF. CDR3 DNA sequence: TGTGCCAGCAGCTTATGGGACAGGTCATATGGCTACACCTTC.

The chain combines TRBV20-1 with TRBJ2-7; TRBD1 agrees at 11 bases. CDR1 DFQATT and CDR2 SNEGSKA come from the germline V gene (reference sequence). Losses at the gene ends were 6 bases for V and 0 bases for J; bases not matched to a gene: 7. CDR3 length equals 15 residues. CDR3: CSAPTGQGASYEQYF. The CDR3 nucleotides are TGCAGTGCCCCCACCGGACAGGGGGCCTCCTACGAGCAGTACTTC.

In its sample, this clonotype was seen a few times. J is TRBJ1-1 and V is TRBV5-1, with a tentative D call TRBD1 (5 bases). Looked up from germline, CDR1 is SGHRS and CDR2 is YFSETQ. The CDR3 spans 15 residues. Trimming left V 3 bases short and J 7 bases short, with 19 bases between. Here the CDR3 DNA reads TGCGCCAGCAGCTGGGGGGGACGGGGTACCGATGAAGCTTTCTTT. Its translation is CASSWGGRGTDEAFF.

This clonotype was seen a handful of times. The chain links TRBV11-3 to TRBJ1-1; 8 nucleotides align to TRBD1. In germline, CDR1 is SGHNT, CDR2 YENEEA. With V trimmed by 5 bases and J by 0 bases, 8 bases remained unmatched. This CDR3 has 16 residues. This CDR3 reads CASSHDRGSLNTEAFF. Written as DNA, the CDR3 is TGTGCCAGCAGCCATGACAGGGGCTCTTTGAACACTGAAGCTTTCTTT. The entire variable domain, with the rest obtained from reference TRBV11-3 and TRBJ1-1, is as follows: EAGVVQSPRYKIIEKKQPVAFWCNPISGHNTLYWYLQNLGQGPELLIRYENEEAVDDSQLPKDRFSAERLKGVDSTLKIQPAELGDSAVYLCASSHDRGSLNTEAFFGQGTRLTVV.

This chain uses TRBV29-1 with TRBJ2-5, with D perhaps being TRBD1 or TRBD2 (6 bases each). The CDR3 sequence is 12 residues long. Trimming took 6 bases from V and 8 from J, leaving 16 bases between them. Germline CDR1 is SQVTM and CDR2 is ANQGSEA. The CDR3 sequence is CSVGQRGETQYF. CDR3 DNA: TGCAGCGTCGGACAGCGCGGGGAAACCCAGTACTTC.

V and J are TRBV20-1 and TRBJ2-4, with D possibly called TRBD1 or TRBD2 (5 bases each). Germline V gene data show CDR1 as DFQATT and CDR2 as SNEGSKA (reference sequence). Trimming stripped 0 bases from V and 8 bases from J, with 14 bases between. The CDR3 length is 14 residues. CDR3 in amino acids: CSARDEGQLYIQYF. In DNA form, the CDR3 reads TGCAGTGCTAGAGATGAGGGGCAGCTTTACATTCAGTACTTC.

This clonotype has more than one count but fewer than ten. This rearrangement joins TRBV20-1 to TRBJ1-2; possibly TRBD1 for D (6 bases). Germline V gives CDR1 DFQATT, CDR2 SNEGSKA (reference sequence). The CDR3 extends over 15 amino acids. V dropped 6 bases and J dropped 4 bases, with 21 bases sitting between them. The CDR3: CSAPALGGLIYGYTF. The CDR3 DNA follows: TGCAGTGCACCGGCTCTGGGGGGCCTAATCTATGGCTACACCTTC.

The V and J genes are TRBV15 and TRBJ2-4; D uncertain. The V and J ends lost 5 bases and 4 bases respectively, with 6 bases between them. The CDR3 extends over 12 amino acids. CDR1 is LNHNV and CDR2 is YYDKDF in the germline V gene (reference sequence). The CDR3 DNA is TGTGCCACCAGCTCCGAAAAAAACATTCAGTACTTC. Amino acid sequence: CATSSEKNIQYF.

This sequence joins TRBV27 and TRBJ2-4, with D perhaps assigned TRBD1 or TRBD2 (5 bases each). The CDR3 consists of 13 residues. The germline CDR1 and CDR2 sequences are MNHEY and SMNVEV (reference sequence). Trimming took 2 bases from V and 8 from J, leaving 10 bases between them. CDR3 coding DNA: TGTGCCAGCAGTTTACCAGGGAGTGACATTCAGTACTTC. This encodes CASSLPGSDIQYF.

The V call is TRBV11-3, the J call TRBJ2-1; the D is unclear. The CDR3 runs 13 residues. Trimming took off 3 bases at V and 12 bases at J, with 15 bases between the two ends. The germline V gene has CDR1 SGHNT and CDR2 YENEEA. In DNA form, the CDR3 reads TGTGCCAGCAGCTTCGACCCGCTTACCAGGCAGTTCTTC. As protein: CASSFDPLTRQFF.

The chain couples TRBV28 to TRBJ2-7; 9 positions match TRBD1. The CDR3 loop spans 14 amino acids. Per germline, CDR1 MDHEN and CDR2 SYDVKM. The trim removed 6 bases at V and 5 bases at J, leaving 8 bases unmatched. The CDR3 loop reads CASRKDRGRNEQYF. The CDR3 coding sequence is TGTGCCAGCAGGAAGGACAGGGGAAGAAACGAGCAGTACTTC.

This clonotype was recorded a few times. V gene TRBV10-3 combines with J gene TRBJ2-5; D may match TRBD1 or TRBD2 (5 bases each). The better agreement between TRBJ2-1 and the DNA end casts doubt on the J call. Germline V gene data show CDR1 as ENHRY and CDR2 as SYGVKD. This CDR3 region has 14 residues. The CDR3 here is CAISGPAEGNEQFF. CDR3 bases: TGTGCCATCAGTGGGCCGGCCGAGGGGAATGAGCAGTTCTTC.

The chain carries TRBV7-9 and TRBJ2-3; the D is unclear. Germline V lookup: CDR1 SEHNR, CDR2 FQNEAQ (reference sequence). There are 13 residues in the CDR3. CDR3 sequence reads: CASMGGYTDTQYF. CDR3 coding DNA: TGTGCGTCCATGGGCGGATACACAGATACGCAGTATTTT.

The rearrangement links TRBV12-3 or TRBV12-4 to TRBJ1-1, with a weak D call TRBD1 (5 bases). The V end lost 1 base, the J end lost 4 bases, and 40 bases lay between the germline ends. The CDR3 is 24 amino acids. CDR3 loop: CASSLDPLGVVPGRTARGGTEAFF. The CDR3 nucleotides are TGTGCCAGCAGTTTAGACCCTTTGGGGGTGGTCCCGGGACGGACGGCTCGGGGAGGCACTGAAGCTTTCTTT.